This T cell receptor beta chain was captured by sequencing in a study of OX40 agonist ivuxolimab in advanced cancers. V was pared by 6 bases and J by 5 bases, with 2 bases of the junction left unmatched. Germline values: CDR1 MNHEY, CDR2 SMNVEV (reference sequence). The CDR3 totals 13 residues. Only in-frame clones appear in the TCRdb table, and some are missing; sequencing was by immunoSEQ multiplex PCR. The repertoire holds 80,000 or so clones, about 93% seen once, with more than 13% in the top ten. V gene TRBV27 combines with J gene TRBJ1-1, with 11 bases that match TRBD1. Sequenced material: CD4+ or CD8+ T cells sorted from blood, taken in a trial of the OX40 agonist ivuxolimab. The source of this sequence is an adult with an advanced solid tumor such as melanoma, head and neck, liver or kidney cancer. In DNA, the CDR3 is TGTGCCAGCAGAGGGACAGGGGGAACTGAAGCTTTCTTT. The encoded protein is CASRGTGGTEAFF.